This T cell receptor (beta chain) was documented in a study of beta chain features in type 1 diabetes. Whole-study findings and limits: A potential influence of HLA type upon TCRB rearrangement remained unresolved herein.

Expressed TCRB transcripts were sequenced, since all the RNA that had been isolated was reverse transcribed. Here immunoSEQ multiplex PCR was the method, and the copy in TCRdb shows in-frame clones only, minus some. The table has 300,000 to 400,000 clones, 10% to 15% seen once; the top ten hold approximately 0.015%. Germline CDR1 reads GTSNPN; CDR2 reads SVGIG (reference sequence). With 3 bases clipped from V and 4 bases from J, the junction kept 5 bases outside the gene matches. This CDR3 has 13 residues. On this clone itself: Its antigen is undetermined.

The chain uses TRBV30 and TRBJ1-1; TRBD1 matches at 7 bases. The receptor comes from a man between 18 and 35 years old in good health. Material for sequencing was naive CD4+ T cells from blood. CDR3 DNA: TGTGCCTGGAGCGAACAGGGGTCCACTGAAGCTTTCTTT. This codes for CAWSEQGSTEAFF.